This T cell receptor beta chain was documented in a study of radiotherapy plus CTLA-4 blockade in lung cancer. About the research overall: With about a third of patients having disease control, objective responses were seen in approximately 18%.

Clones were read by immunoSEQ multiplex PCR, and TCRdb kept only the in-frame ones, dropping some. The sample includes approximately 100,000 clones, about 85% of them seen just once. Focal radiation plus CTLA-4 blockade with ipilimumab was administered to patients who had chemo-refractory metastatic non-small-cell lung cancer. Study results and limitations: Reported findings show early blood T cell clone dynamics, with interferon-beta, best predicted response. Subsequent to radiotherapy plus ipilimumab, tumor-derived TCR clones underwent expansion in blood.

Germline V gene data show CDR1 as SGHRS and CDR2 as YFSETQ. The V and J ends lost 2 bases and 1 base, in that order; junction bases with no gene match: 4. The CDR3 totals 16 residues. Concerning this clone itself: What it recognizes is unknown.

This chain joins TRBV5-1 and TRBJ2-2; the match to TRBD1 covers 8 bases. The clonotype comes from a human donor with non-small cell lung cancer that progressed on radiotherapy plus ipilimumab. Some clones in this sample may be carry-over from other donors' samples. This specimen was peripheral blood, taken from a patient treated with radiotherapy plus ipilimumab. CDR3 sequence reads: CASSFTGTGNTGELFF. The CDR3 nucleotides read TGCGCCAGCAGCTTTACCGGGACAGGGAACACCGGGGAGCTGTTTTTT.